These T cell receptor beta chains were read from a single sample in a study of CD8+ T cells in alopecia areata. Repertoires were generated with immunoSEQ multiplex PCR, while TCRdb's copy carries only in-frame clones and drops some. The sample carries 200,000 or so clones, 30% to 40% recorded once. Specimen: CD4+ T cells sorted from blood, collected at roughly week 30, from a patient treated with tofacitinib. The receptor set was obtained from a human donor with alopecia areata. Each CDR3 is given with its conserved first and last residue. The D gene is left open where the match is weak. Clone size is stated in some rows and not others, as once, few, many or a class when expanded.

CDR3 DNA,CDR3 protein,clone size,D gene,J gene,V gene
TGTGCCAGCAGCTCCTTTAGGGGCCGCCGCTACGAGCAGTACTTC,CASSSFRGRRYEQYF,.,.,TRBJ2-7,TRBV7-9
TGTGCCAGCAGTGAAACGGCGGGGAGAAGCACAGATACGCAGTATTTT,CASSETAGRSTDTQYF,.,.,TRBJ2-3,TRBV25-1
TGTGCCAGCAGTTACTCGAGTCTTGAGCAGTTCTTC,CASSYSSLEQFF,few,.,TRBJ2-1,TRBV6-6
TGTGCCAGCTCCGGACAGTTCAATGAAAAACTGTTTTTT,CASSGQFNEKLFF,.,.,TRBJ1-4,TRBV2
TGTGCCAGTAGTACTACAGGGCGCGATCAGCCCCAGCATTTT,CASSTTGRDQPQHF,.,.,TRBJ1-5,TRBV19
TGCAGCGTTGAGGTTAGTCTCTCCTACAATGAGCAGTTCTTC,CSVEVSLSYNEQFF,.,.,TRBJ2-1,TRBV29-1
TGTGCCAGCAGCTCGGACAGAGCTGGAAACACCATATATTTT,CASSSDRAGNTIYF,.,.,TRBJ1-3,TRBV7-9
TGCAGCGTTACAGGCGCGAACTCCTACGAGCAGTACTTC,CSVTGANSYEQYF,.,.,TRBJ2-7,TRBV29-1
TGCGCCAGCAGCTTTGAATTCTCCTACGAGCAGTACTTC,CASSFEFSYEQYF,.,.,TRBJ2-7,TRBV5-1
TGTGCCAGCAGCCAAGTAGCGGGAAAGGGGTACAATGAGCAGTTCTTC,CASSQVAGKGYNEQFF,few,TRBD2,TRBJ2-1,TRBV4-2
TGCGCCAGCAGCCCGGGACTAGCGGGAGGGCCGAGCTCCTACAATGAGCAGTTCTTC,CASSPGLAGGPSSYNEQFF,.,TRBD2,TRBJ2-1,TRBV4-1
TGTGCCAGCAGTTACGGGCAGGACAATGAGCAGTTCTTC,CASSYGQDNEQFF,few,.,TRBJ2-1,TRBV6-5
TGTGCCAGCACTCGATCCAACCCCGGGGGTTTCAGCTACGAGCAGTACTTC,CASTRSNPGGFSYEQYF,.,.,TRBJ2-7,TRBV2
TGTGCCATCAGTGAGCAGGCTAGCGGGTACTACAATGAGCAGTTCTTC,CAISEQASGYYNEQFF,.,TRBD2,TRBJ2-1,TRBV10-3
TGCGCCAGCAGCTTTGGAGCGGACGAGCAGTACTTC,CASSFGADEQYF,few,.,TRBJ2-7,TRBV5-1
TGTGCCAGCACCTCGGTGGGAACTGAAGCTTTCTTT,CASTSVGTEAFF,.,.,TRBJ1-1,TRBV6-5
TGCGCCAGCAGCCCGCGACTGCTAAACACCGGGGAGCTGTTTTTT,CASSPRLLNTGELFF,.,.,TRBJ2-2,TRBV4-1
TGTGCCAGCAGCCAGACAGGGTCCAATCAGCCCCAGCATTTT,CASSQTGSNQPQHF,few,TRBD1,TRBJ1-5,TRBV5-6
TGTGTCGGGGACAGGGGGCAGGGGACCCAGTACTTC,CVGDRGQGTQYF,.,TRBD1,TRBJ2-5,TRBV30
TGCAGCGGGACGGCGCCAGACAGGGCGAAAGGTGGCTACACCTTC,CSGTAPDRAKGGYTF,.,TRBD1,TRBJ1-2,TRBV29-1
TGTGCCAGCAGTTACTCGAATCAGGGACGGACTGAAGCTTTCTTT,CASSYSNQGRTEAFF,few,.,TRBJ1-1,TRBV6-5
TGCAGCGTTGAAAGGTCCAACTATGGCTACACCTTC,CSVERSNYGYTF,.,.,TRBJ1-2,TRBV29-1
TGTGCCTGGACCCACAGGGCGTTGCATGGCTACACCTTC,CAWTHRALHGYTF,few,.,TRBJ1-2,TRBV30
TGTGCCAGCAGTTACCAGGCGAACACTGAAGCTTTCTTT,CASSYQANTEAFF,few,.,TRBJ1-1,TRBV6-5